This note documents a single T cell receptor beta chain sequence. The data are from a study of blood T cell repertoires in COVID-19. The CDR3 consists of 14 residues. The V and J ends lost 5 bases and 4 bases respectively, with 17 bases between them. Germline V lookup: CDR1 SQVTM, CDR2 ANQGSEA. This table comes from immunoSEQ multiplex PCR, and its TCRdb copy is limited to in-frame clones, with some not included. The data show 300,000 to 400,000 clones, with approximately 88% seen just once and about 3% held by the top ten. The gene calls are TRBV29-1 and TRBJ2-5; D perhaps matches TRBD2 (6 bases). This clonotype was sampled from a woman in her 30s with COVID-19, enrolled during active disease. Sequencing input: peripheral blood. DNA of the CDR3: TGCAGCGTTCCTCCCCCCCAGCGGGTAGAGACCCAGTACTTC. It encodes CSVPPPQRVETQYF.